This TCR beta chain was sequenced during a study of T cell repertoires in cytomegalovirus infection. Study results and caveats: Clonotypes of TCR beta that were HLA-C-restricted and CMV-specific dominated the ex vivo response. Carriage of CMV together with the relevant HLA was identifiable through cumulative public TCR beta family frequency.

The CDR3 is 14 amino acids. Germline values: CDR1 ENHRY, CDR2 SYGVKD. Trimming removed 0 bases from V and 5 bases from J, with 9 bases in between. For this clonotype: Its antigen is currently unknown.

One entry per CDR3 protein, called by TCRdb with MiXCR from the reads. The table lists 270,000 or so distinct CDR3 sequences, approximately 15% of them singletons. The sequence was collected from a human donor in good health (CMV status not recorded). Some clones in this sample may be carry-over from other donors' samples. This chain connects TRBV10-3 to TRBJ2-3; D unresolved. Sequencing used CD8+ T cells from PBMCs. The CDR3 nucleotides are TGTGCCATCAGTGAGTCGTTCTCGGAAGATACGCAGTATTTT. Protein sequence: CAISESFSEDTQYF.